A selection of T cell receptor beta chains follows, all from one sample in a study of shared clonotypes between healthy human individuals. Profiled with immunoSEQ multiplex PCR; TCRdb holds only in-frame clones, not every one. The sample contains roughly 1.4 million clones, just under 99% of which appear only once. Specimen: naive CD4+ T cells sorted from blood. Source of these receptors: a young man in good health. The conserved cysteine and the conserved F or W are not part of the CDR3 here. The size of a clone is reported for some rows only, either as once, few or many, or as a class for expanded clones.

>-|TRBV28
ASTEAGRGKLF
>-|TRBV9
ASSVVGETFGEQY
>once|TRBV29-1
SVPGGGMVGGRAETQY
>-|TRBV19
ASWKNTEAF
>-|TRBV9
ASSVGPSGRGQETQY
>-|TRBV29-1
SVLVRAVGWLNTEAF
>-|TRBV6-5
ASSYAGAYTEAF
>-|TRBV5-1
ASALGTVNTEAF
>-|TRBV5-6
ASSLIARQIQETQY
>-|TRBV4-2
ASSQGRLAGTDTQY
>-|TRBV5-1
ASSLAIGPDRKLF
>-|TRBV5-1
ASSPGTGHQPQH
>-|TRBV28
ASSLRNEQY
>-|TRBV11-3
ASSSGPGF
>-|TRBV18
ASSPLAAYNEQF
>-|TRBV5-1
ASSFTAGNTEAF
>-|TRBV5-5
ASSLVDIPGNTIY
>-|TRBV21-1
ASSKNYRDTYEQY
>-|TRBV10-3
AIRDDRVGQPQH
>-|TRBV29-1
SVVPLGGTAYEQY
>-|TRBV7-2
ASSPTGAYEQY
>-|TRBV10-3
AISPRWGQASYEQY
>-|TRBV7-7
ASSLTSGSIADTQY
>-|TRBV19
ASSIVRTAQH
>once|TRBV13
ASSLLAGGSSIQY
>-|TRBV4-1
ASSQVGVGDAF
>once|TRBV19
ASSIRTSGNTGELF
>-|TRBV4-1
ASSQDSTSPYEQY
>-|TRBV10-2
ASKAGATEQY
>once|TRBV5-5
ASSTGGITEAF
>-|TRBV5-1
ASSLGFASGSDEQF
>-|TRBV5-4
ASSLDGGRNTEAF
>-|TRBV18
ASSLGSNQPQH
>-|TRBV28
ASSSHRGLSQPQH
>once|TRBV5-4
ASSPGQSNTGKLF
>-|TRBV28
ASKSTGTPSYEQY
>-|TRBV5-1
ASSLFGSPGSEQY
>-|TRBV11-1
ASSLQDFSGANVLT
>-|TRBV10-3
AISEADYGYT
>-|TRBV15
ATSRVTGSAGANVLT
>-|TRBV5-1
ASSLLSRSSYNEQF
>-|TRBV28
ASTTPGFGGQGFSEYEQY
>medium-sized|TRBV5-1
ASSGGTTPSYNEQF
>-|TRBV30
AWTRKGTYNEQF
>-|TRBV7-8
ASSPRTGKNQPQH
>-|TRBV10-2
ASSEAGYEQY
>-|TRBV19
ASSTGRPGLQPQH